Listed below are T cell receptor beta chains from one sample, sequenced in a study of blood T cell repertoires in COVID-19. Profiling relied on immunoSEQ multiplex PCR, and the TCRdb table lists in-frame clones only, not all of them. The data contain fewer than 350,000 clones, about nine tenths of them singletons. Material for sequencing was peripheral blood. These receptors came from a woman between 25 and 40 years old with COVID-19, enrolled during active disease. Each CDR3 is given without its conserved first and last residue. Part of the rows lack a size; the others show once, few, many or a class for expanded clones.

clone_size	v_call	j_call	cdr3_aa
NA	TRBV7-9	TRBJ1-1	ASSPPRGQGALEAF
NA	TRBV5-5	TRBJ1-2	ASSFLPTGTGEGYT
few	TRBV4-2	TRBJ2-7	ASSQAGQGEAYEQY
NA	TRBV6-5	TRBJ1-4	ASSYGDRGRFEKLF
NA	TRBV9	TRBJ2-2	ASSPGLNTGELF
NA	TRBV30	TRBJ1-1	AWELGQRNTEAF
few	TRBV28	TRBJ1-5	ASSPGKRNQPQH
NA	TRBV6-5	TRBJ1-1	ASSYQGAGTEAF
NA	TRBV4-1	TRBJ2-1	ASSQARDYNEQF
NA	TRBV24-1	TRBJ1-2	ATSSGGRHYGYT
NA	TRBV7-9	TRBJ2-7	ASSLSSYEQY
NA	TRBV28	TRBJ1-2	ASSLNQVQYGYT
NA	TRBV7-9	TRBJ2-5	ASSPRGPETQY
NA	TRBV4-1	TRBJ2-2	ASSHLRGGGTGELF
NA	TRBV11-3	TRBJ1-6	ASSFSTGGSPLH
NA	TRBV6-5	TRBJ1-2	ASSISGQGYYGYT
NA	TRBV7-9	TRBJ1-1	ASSLQGARFAEAF
NA	TRBV6-1	TRBJ1-3	ASSETGGGNTIY
NA	TRBV15	TRBJ2-7	ATSSRDPREEQY
NA	TRBV11-2	TRBJ2-2	ASSLGTGAGGELF
many	TRBV5-1	TRBJ2-5	ASSSGSGGRNQETQY
NA	TRBV3-1/TRBV3-2	TRBJ2-1	ASSLPLAGGYNEQF
once	TRBV14	TRBJ2-2	ASSQVGVPGELF
NA	TRBV27	TRBJ2-1	ASSSDSYNEQF
NA	TRBV7-2	TRBJ1-6	ASSPGPGQGTYNSPLH
NA	TRBV5-1	TRBJ2-3	ASSSSGGILGTDTQY
NA	TRBV7-9	TRBJ1-1	ASSLVGGWTGSTEAF
NA	TRBV5-4	TRBJ2-3	ASSYGRFGDTDTQY
NA	TRBV30	TRBJ1-6	AWSPQGAGSPLH
NA	TRBV7-3	TRBJ2-7	ASSLTYGYEQY
NA	TRBV19	TRBJ1-2	ASTLPGQGYYT
NA	TRBV4-2	TRBJ2-3	ASSQGRAGGPSDTQY
once	TRBV7-2	TRBJ1-1	ASSLVPGAGGTEAF
NA	TRBV9	TRBJ1-1	ASSVGQGETEAF
NA	TRBV2	TRBJ1-5	ASSERQGNQPQH
NA	TRBV5-4	TRBJ2-3	ASSLVVAGGRDTQY
NA	TRBV21-1	TRBJ1-1	ASSKAGRGWNTEAF
NA	TRBV2	TRBJ2-1	ASSPIAGATYNEQF
NA	TRBV10-1	TRBJ2-1	ASSLAGEYNEQF
NA	TRBV19	TRBJ2-7	ASSPSSYEQY
NA	TRBV28	TRBJ1-6	ASSLFGSSYNSPLH
NA	TRBV7-2	TRBJ1-2	ASSASQGALGYT
few	TRBV19	TRBJ2-3	ASSTRTSGAITDTQY
NA	TRBV27	TRBJ2-1	ASSFRGPNNEQF
NA	TRBV6-1	TRBJ1-2	ASSDLPGGRKSYT
NA	TRBV6-5	TRBJ1-5	ASSLVRNSNQPQH
NA	TRBV3-1/TRBV3-2	TRBJ1-4	ASSQDSGEKLF
NA	TRBV6-5	TRBJ2-7	ASSPEASYEQY
NA	TRBV9	TRBJ2-3	ASSLQRGSNTDTQY
NA	TRBV7-2	TRBJ2-7	ASSLALDSREQY
NA	TRBV6-2/TRBV6-3	TRBJ2-3	ASSSAGTSGRSVY
NA	TRBV5-1	TRBJ1-2	ASSLVGREGYT
NA	TRBV5-1	TRBJ2-5	ASSYGARGGWRAETQY
NA	TRBV12-3/TRBV12-4	TRBJ2-7	ASSFRGHREQY
NA	TRBV7-9	TRBJ1-3	ASSSSESSGNTIY
few	TRBV10-3	TRBJ1-1	AAGGGSPTEAF
NA	TRBV12-3/TRBV12-4	TRBJ1-1	ASSPLPGTEAF
NA	TRBV4-1	TRBJ1-1	ASSQSPGMNTEAF
NA	TRBV29-1	TRBJ2-5	SVFGTEETQY